This T cell receptor beta chain is from a study of breast tumors, draining lymph nodes, adjacent tissues. General observations from the study: Most tumor T cells seemingly derive from lymph node, then expand in tumor. Tumors had less TCR diversity than lymph nodes, more than nontumor tissue. Luminal-like breast cancer showed significantly higher tumor–nontumor repertoire similarity than basal-like. The lymph node origin of tumor T cells was framed as consistent with a hypothesis, not demonstrated.

Trimming took off 6 bases at V and 0 bases at J, with 14 bases between the two ends. The CDR3 totals 16 residues. TCRdb fed the multiplex PCR reads into MiXCR, producing one record per CDR3 protein. This sample has over 60,000 distinct CDR3 sequences, with approximately 57% found just once. This clonotype has ten or more counts. Its antigen is currently unknown. Sequencing used breast tumor tissue. The rearrangement joins TRBV12-3 or TRBV12-4 to TRBJ2-2; D may be TRBD1 (5 bases). The origin of this receptor is a female donor with breast cancer. Some clones in this sample may be carry-over from other donors' samples. The CDR3 sequence is CASSSGKNANTGELFF. As DNA, the CDR3 is TGTGCCAGCAGCTCAGGGAAAAACGCGAACACCGGGGAGCTGTTTTTT.